This T cell receptor (beta chain) is from a study of Tregs in tolerant kidney transplant recipients. Across the study: Related graft donors supplied nonmyeloablative bone marrow transplants, and mixed chimerism was transient. Study observations and caveats: In tolerant patients, donor-specific Tregs outgrew total Tregs, suggesting antigen-driven expansion. Biological reproducibility was not directly addressed, but technical replication error appeared minimal. The small number of patients limits these findings pending further validation.

The V end was cut by 6 bases, the J end by 4 bases, with 16 bases between. CDR1 and CDR2 (germline): SGHTA, FQGNSA. This CDR3 region has 15 residues. Points on this clone: Its target is unknown.

The protocol was immunoSEQ multiplex PCR, while the TCRdb copy is restricted to in-frame clones and leaves out a portion. Of 90,000 to 120,000 clones listed, around 90% are singletons. Sample: CD4+ T cells from blood, taken before the transplant. The source is a human donor who received a combined kidney and bone marrow transplant. The chain combines TRBV7-2 with TRBJ2-1; D might be TRBD2 (6 bases). Here the CDR3 reads CASSSETRFYNEQFF. The CDR3 coding sequence is TGTGCCAGCAGTTCCGAGACTAGGTTTTACAATGAGCAGTTCTTC.